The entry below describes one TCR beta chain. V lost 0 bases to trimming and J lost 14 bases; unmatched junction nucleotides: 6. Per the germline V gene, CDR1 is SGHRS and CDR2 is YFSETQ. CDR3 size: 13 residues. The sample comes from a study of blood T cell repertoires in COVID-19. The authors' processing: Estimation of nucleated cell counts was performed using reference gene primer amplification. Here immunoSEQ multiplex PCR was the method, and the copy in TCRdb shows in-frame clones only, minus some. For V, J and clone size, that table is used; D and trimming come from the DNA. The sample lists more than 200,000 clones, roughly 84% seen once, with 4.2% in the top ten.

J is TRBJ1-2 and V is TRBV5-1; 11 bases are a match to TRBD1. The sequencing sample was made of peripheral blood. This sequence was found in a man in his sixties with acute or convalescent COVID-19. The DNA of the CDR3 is TGCGCCAGCAGCTTGGCTGGACAGGGGGCGGTTACCTTC. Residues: CASSLAGQGAVTF.